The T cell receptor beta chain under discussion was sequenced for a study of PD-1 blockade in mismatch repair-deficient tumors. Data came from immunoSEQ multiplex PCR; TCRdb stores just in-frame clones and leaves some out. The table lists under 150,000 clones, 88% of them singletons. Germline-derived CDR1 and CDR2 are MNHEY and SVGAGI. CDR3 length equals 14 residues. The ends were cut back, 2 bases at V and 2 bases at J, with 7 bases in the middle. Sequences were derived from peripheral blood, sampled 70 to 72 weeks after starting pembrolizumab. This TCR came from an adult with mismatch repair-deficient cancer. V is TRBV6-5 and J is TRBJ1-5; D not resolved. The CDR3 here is CASSYNSGNQPQHF. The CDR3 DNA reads TGTGCCAGCAGTTACAACTCGGGCAATCAGCCCCAGCATTTT.